This TCR beta chain was sequenced for a study of Ad26.COV2.S vaccination and SARS-CoV-2 variants (dated by TCRdb to 2020 to 2023). For context, the study as a whole: Donors in the vaccine arm were drawn from COV1001, a phase I-IIa trial of Ad26.COV2.S in healthy adults that was multicentre, randomized, double-blind and placebo-controlled. Blinding of investigators to trial group allocation was maintained during experiments and outcome assessment. Ad26.COV2.S was given intramuscularly at 5x10^10 or 1x10^11 viral particles, as a single shot or as two shots 56 days apart. TCRbeta repertoire sequencing was used to assess the specificity and breadth of SARS-CoV-2-reactive T cell receptors after Ad26.COV2.S vaccination. Trial participants were randomized into five groups of five, in which low-dose or high-dose Ad26.COV2.S was given once or twice, or placebo was given on both occasions. A total of 32 samples were included in the TCR-sequenced set, comprising 19 Ad26.COV2.S vaccine recipients, 5 placebo recipients and 8 SARS-CoV-2 convalescent individuals. Overall study outcomes, separate from this receptor: The study lacked the statistical power to compare responses across vaccine doses or regimens. After vaccination, spike-specific CD8+ and CD4+ T cell responses were reported to show substantial breadth. Vaccine and placebo recipients had similar non-spike TCR breadth, a finding consistent with the vaccine containing only spike. Higher spike-specific TCR breadth was observed in Ad26.COV2.S recipients than in placebo recipients (P = 0.0014). According to the authors, total T cell responses may have been underestimated by the TCR breadth and depth analyses.

The treatment or condition label, as the study defines it: some 20 received Ad26.COV2.S at low or high dose, single or two shots; five or six received placebo; per-sample allocation not given. Repertoires of vaccine and placebo recipients were sequenced from samples taken on day 63 after the first injection. In Cohort 1b, 25 to 30 adults aged 18-55 years were enrolled at a single site in Boston, USA, between 29 July and 7 August 2020. As a vaccine, Ad26.COV2.S was a replication-incompetent adenovirus type 26 vector that expressed a prefusion-stabilized SARS-CoV-2 spike protein derived from the original Wuhan strain. The immunoSEQ Assay was used to sequence TCRbeta CDR3 regions. After extraction, genomic DNA underwent amplification by bias-controlled multiplex PCR, followed by high-throughput sequencing. As for how the authors treated the data: To quantify the absolute abundance of every unique TCRbeta CDR3 region, sequences were collapsed and filtered. T cell fraction was estimated by normalizing TCRbeta template counts to usable DNA, which was measured by amplifying reference genes present in all nucleated cells. Repertoire TCRs were annotated as SARS-CoV-2-specific when V gene, CDR3 amino acid sequence and J gene were exactly matched to a known reactive TCR set. The reference SARS-CoV-2 TCR set came from MIRA and was filtered for enrichment in COVID-19-positive ImmuneCODE repertoires, removing public or cross-reactive TCRs. Using the MIRA antigens, annotated TCRs were further analysed by specific ORF or by position within an ORF. Breadth was defined as the number of annotated unique rearrangements divided by the total number of unique productive rearrangements, and depth was defined as the summed frequency of the annotated unique rearrangements. Two-sided Wilcoxon rank-sum tests were applied when comparing TCR breadth between groups. TCRdb mirrors the immuneACCESS table, restricted to in-frame sequences. Some clones are absent from its copies; in checked studies, under half trace to an unresolved V gene, and the reason for the others is unknown. D and trimming were read from the DNA, whereas the V and J calls and clone size are those reported in that table. Recorded for this sample are roughly 420,000 clones; around 87% of them occurred a single time. The biggest ten clones account for about 3.5% of the sample.

With regard to this clone: The specificity of this receptor is unknown. No base qualities exist here, and no much larger clone lies one base off it.

The TCR originated in a person aged 18 to 65 who received the Ad26.COV2.S COVID-19 vaccine or a placebo. Source: peripheral blood, taken in a trial of Ad26.COV2.S vaccine versus placebo.

CDR3 sequence: CASSYSTVAGDYEQYF. The DNA sequence is given as TGTGCCAGCAGTTACTCGACGGTAGCGGGCGATTACGAGCAGTACTTC. The chain links TRBV6-2 or TRBV6-3 with TRBJ2-7; 7 central nucleotides agree with TRBD2. The CDR1 and CDR2 encoded by the germline V gene are MNHEY and SVGEGT. The CDR3 has 16 amino acids, counting the end cysteine and phenylalanine. Only the CDR3 DNA is retained, 48 bases long and in frame from the first base. Trimming removed 0 bases from V and 4 bases from J; the gene matches leave 9 bases unexplained.